These 30 T cell receptor beta chains were all obtained from the same sample, sequenced in a study of identifying expanded T cells in peripheral blood. TCRdb's table, derived via immunoSEQ multiplex PCR, lists solely in-frame clones and lacks some. The table has approximately 110,000 clones, around 89% seen once. What was sequenced was blood. The origin of the receptors is a person between 18 and 75 years old in good health.

The V gene is TRBV4-2, the J gene TRBJ2-3, with D unclear. The V and J ends lost 3 bases and 6 bases respectively, with 10 bases between them. The CDR3 runs 13 residues. Germline CDR1 LGHNA, CDR2 YNFKEQ. The CDR3 here is CASSQVLGDTQYF. CDR3 nucleotide sequence: TGTGCCAGCAGCCAGGTTCTGGGGGATACGCAGTATTTT.

The chain carries TRBV6-4 and TRBJ1-5, with D uncertain. The V end lost 0 bases, the J end lost 0 bases, and 6 bases lay between the germline ends. Germline CDR1 MRHNA, CDR2 SNTAGT. This CDR3 spans 15 amino acids. CDR3 nucleotide sequence: TGTGCCAGCAGTGACTCGAGTCATAGCAATCAGCCCCAGCATTTT. Translation gives CASSDSSHSNQPQHF.

The genes are TRBV4-1 and TRBJ2-1; the match to TRBD2 covers 8 bases. This CDR3 is 15 amino acids long. Germline assignment: CDR1 MGHRA and CDR2 YSYEKL. V shed 4 bases and J 8 bases; nucleotides not matched to a gene: 10. The DNA of the CDR3 is TGCGCCAGCAGCCTTCGGGGGGGAGGGTCGGATGAGCAGTTCTTC. It codes for CASSLRGGGSDEQFF.

The chain carries TRBV7-8 and TRBJ1-2; D may be TRBD1 (5 bases). CDR1 is SGHVS, CDR2 FQNEAQ, per germline. CDR3 length equals 12 residues. V was cut by 7 bases and J by 8 bases, with 14 bases left in between. In nucleotides, the CDR3 is TGTGCCAGCATCCTGGGGGGGGGAGGCTACACCTTC. As protein: CASILGGGGYTF.

V and J are TRBV2 and TRBJ2-2; D gene ambiguous. There are 12 residues in the CDR3. The ends were cut back, 8 bases at V and 4 bases at J, with 8 bases in the middle. CDR1 is SNHLY and CDR2 is FYNNEI in the germline V gene. CDR3 region: CASGVGTGELFF. CDR3 DNA: TGTGCCAGCGGGGTCGGCACCGGGGAGCTGTTTTTT.

The V call is TRBV18, the J call TRBJ2-5; no reliable D call. The tail of the sequence fits TRBJ2-7 better, so the J call may be wrong. CDR1 is KGHSH and CDR2 is LQKENI in the germline V gene. CDR3 size: 16 residues. The CDR3 DNA is TGTGCCAGCTCACGGGCTAAGGCCGCCAGCTCCTACGAGCAGTACTTC. This encodes CASSRAKAASSYEQYF.

This chain joins TRBV27 and TRBJ1-2; D is unresolved. This CDR3 spans 15 amino acids. V lost 2 bases and J 4 bases, leaving 14 bases between the germline ends. The germline V gene encodes CDR1 MNHEY and CDR2 SMNVEV (reference sequence). The CDR3 is CASSLGPTSSYGYTF. Here the CDR3 DNA reads TGTGCCAGCAGTTTAGGTCCCACTAGCAGCTATGGCTACACCTTC.

The chain is built from TRBV4-3 and TRBJ1-2; 10 nucleotides agree with TRBD1. The CDR3 runs to 16 residues. J gave up 4 bases and V 4 bases, and 9 bases lay outside the gene matches. In germline, CDR1 is LGHNA, CDR2 YSLEER. The CDR3 nucleotides read TGCGCCAGCAGCCTTTCCGGACAGGGGGTAGGCTATGGCTACACCTTC. This sequence encodes CASSLSGQGVGYGYTF.

The chain has TRBV6-5 and TRBJ1-1, with D perhaps matching TRBD1 (6 bases). The CDR3 length is 14 residues. Trimming took 6 bases from V and 3 from J, leaving 14 bases between them. CDR1 and CDR2 from the germline V gene are MNHEY and SVGAGI. Here the CDR3 DNA reads TGTGCCAGCAGCTTGGGGGCGTTGGACACTGAAGCTTTCTTT. Translating it yields CASSLGALDTEAFF.

The chain employs TRBV9 and TRBJ1-5; D remains ambiguous. The V end was cut by 4 bases, the J end by 0 bases, with 11 bases between. This CDR3 has 15 residues. Germline values: CDR1 SGDLS, CDR2 YYNGEE. CDR3 residues: CASSPGFNSNQPQHF. Here the CDR3 DNA reads TGTGCCAGCAGCCCGGGATTCAATAGCAATCAGCCCCAGCATTTT. Filled out from reference TRBV9 and TRBJ1-5, the complete variable domain reads DSGVTQTPKHLITATGQRVTLRCSPRSGDLSVYWYQQSLDQGLQFLIQYYNGEERAKGNILERFSAQQFPDLHSELNLSSLELGDSALYFCASSPGFNSNQPQHFGDGTRLSIL.

This clone was observed a handful of times. One end of the junction is discordant with germline, which a read error may explain. This chain connects TRBV7-9 to TRBJ2-7, with a tentative D call TRBD2 (6 bases). Germline V CDR1 and CDR2: SEHNR, FQNEAQ (reference sequence). This CDR3 is 11 amino acids long. The CDR3 is CASSLQGLPNF. In nucleotides, the CDR3 is TGTGCCAGCAGCCTCCAGGGACTCCCCAACTTC.

The chain employs TRBV6-5 and TRBJ1-2; tentatively, D is TRBD1 (5 bases). CDR1 MNHEY and CDR2 SVGAGI come from the germline V gene. Trimming pared 2 bases from V and 4 bases from J, leaving 17 bases between. The CDR3 totals 16 residues. CDR3 nucleotide sequence: TGTGCCAGCAGTTACAGCCGGGGCCTCAAAGTCTATGGCTACACCTTC. It specifies CASSYSRGLKVYGYTF.

The genes are TRBV11-2 and TRBJ2-7; TRBD1 matches at 10 bases. The CDR3 has 16 residues. The germline V gene has CDR1 SGHAT and CDR2 FQNNGV. Trimming removed 3 bases from V and 1 base from J; junction bases left unmatched: 6. Written as DNA, the CDR3 is TGTGCCAGCAGCTTCGGTCGGACAGGGGGGTCCTACGAGCAGTACTTC. This sequence encodes CASSFGRTGGSYEQYF.

The chain combines TRBV13 with TRBJ2-3; tentatively, D is TRBD1 (5 bases). V was trimmed by 4 bases and J by 0 bases, leaving 17 bases between them. This CDR3 is 17 amino acids long. CDR1 and CDR2 (germline): PRHDT, FYEKMQ (reference sequence). The CDR3 region is CASSSQGVLGSTDTQYF. Here the CDR3 DNA reads TGTGCCAGCAGCTCACAAGGGGTTTTAGGGAGCACAGATACGCAGTATTTT.

The chain combines TRBV9 with TRBJ2-3; TRBD2 agrees at 9 bases. The V gene end was trimmed by 3 bases and the J gene end by 4 bases; junction bases not matched to a gene: 12. Per germline, CDR1 SGDLS and CDR2 YYNGEE. This CDR3 has 17 residues. CDR3: CASSAGGGAGRADTQYF. CDR3 bases: TGTGCCAGCAGCGCCGGCGGGGGGGCGGGTAGAGCAGATACGCAGTATTTT.

J is TRBJ2-7 and V is TRBV19; possibly TRBD1 for D (5 bases). In germline, CDR1 is LNHDA, CDR2 SQIVND (reference sequence). The CDR3 runs to 14 residues. CDR3 coding DNA: TGTGCAGTAGGGGCCGGGCCTAGCTCCTACGAGCAGTACTTC. Translation gives CAVGAGPSSYEQYF.

This chain connects TRBV11-2 to TRBJ2-1, with 9 bases lining up with TRBD2. The ends lost 1 base at V and 5 bases at J; junction bases unmatched: 3. Germline lookup yields CDR1 SGHAT and CDR2 FQNNGV. The CDR3 has 15 amino acids. The CDR3 region is CASSLGRGGDNEQFF. In DNA form, the CDR3 reads TGTGCCAGCAGCTTAGGTCGCGGGGGGGACAATGAGCAGTTCTTC.

The chain recombines TRBV6-1 with TRBJ1-1; D may be TRBD1 (5 bases). There are 13 residues in the CDR3. CDR1 and CDR2 from the germline V gene are MNHNS and SASEGT. Trimming left V 5 bases short and J 2 bases short, with 9 bases between. Here the CDR3 reads CASSFQGNTEAFF. Written as DNA, the CDR3 is TGTGCCAGCAGTTTTCAGGGAAACACTGAAGCTTTCTTT.

The rearrangement links TRBV6-5 to TRBJ1-3, with a weak D call TRBD1 (5 bases). This CDR3 contains 15 residues. Germline assignment: CDR1 MNHEY and CDR2 SVGAGI. Deletions cut 6 bases from V and 0 bases from J, with 12 bases between. CDR3 DNA sequence: TGTGCCAGCAGCCACAGGTTCTACTCTGGAAACACCATATATTTT. It codes for CASSHRFYSGNTIYF.

The CDR3 here is CASSWGRAATNEKLFF. The CDR3, as DNA: TGTGCCAGCAGCTGGGGCAGGGCCGCAACTAATGAAAAACTGTTTTTT. This chain connects TRBV13 to TRBJ1-4, with D perhaps matching TRBD1 (5 bases). Looked up from germline, CDR1 is PRHDT and CDR2 is FYEKMQ (reference sequence). The length of the CDR3 is 16 residues. V dropped 4 bases and J dropped 0 bases, with 12 bases sitting between them.

Here the CDR3 reads CASSEAVTSGGALEQFF. DNA of the CDR3: TGTGCCAGCAGTGAAGCAGTAACTAGCGGGGGGGCCCTTGAGCAGTTCTTC. J is TRBJ2-1 and V is TRBV6-1; 13 nucleotides line up with TRBD2. The ends lost 0 bases at V and 9 bases at J; junction bases unmatched: 8. This CDR3 is built from 17 residues. Germline V CDR1 and CDR2: MNHNS, SASEGT.

The chain joins TRBV30 to TRBJ2-7, with 7 bases aligning to TRBD2. Losses at the gene ends were 4 bases for V and 2 bases for J; bases not matched to a gene: 5. From germline, CDR1 is GTSNPN and CDR2 SVGIG (reference sequence). This CDR3 has 13 residues. The CDR3, as DNA: TGTGCCTGGAATACCGGGAGGACCTACGAGCAGTACTTC. Its protein is CAWNTGRTYEQYF.

The chain is built from TRBV29-1 and TRBJ1-1, with D hard to call. Looked up from germline, CDR1 is SQVTM and CDR2 is ANQGSEA. The CDR3 extends over 11 amino acids. V was clipped by 7 bases and J by 5 bases, with 11 bases between them. The CDR3 here is CSAAIETEAFF. The CDR3 bases are TGCAGCGCTGCCATCGAGACTGAAGCTTTCTTT.

The CDR3 here is CASSLLTGRGLARQPQHF. In nucleotides, the CDR3 is TGTGCCAGCAGTTTGCTCACGGGACGGGGCCTAGCGAGGCAGCCCCAGCATTTT. The chain couples TRBV27 to TRBJ1-5; D may be TRBD1 (5 bases). Germline CDR1 reads MNHEY; CDR2 reads SMNVEV (reference sequence). The CDR3 totals 18 residues. V lost 3 bases and J 7 bases, leaving 25 bases between the germline ends.

The chain has TRBV25-1 and TRBJ2-3; D is perhaps TRBD1 (5 bases). Germline CDR1 and CDR2: MGHDK and SYGVNS. V shed 4 bases and J shed 3 bases, with 11 bases lying between them. This CDR3 is built from 14 residues. Here the CDR3 reads CASSGNRLTDTQYF. CDR3 bases: TGTGCCAGCAGTGGGAACAGGCTGACAGATACGCAGTATTTT.

V gene TRBV6-5 combines with J gene TRBJ1-2, with 7 bases aligning to TRBD1. Germline trimming cut 0 bases from V and 3 bases from J; bases unmatched to any gene: 7. In germline, CDR1 is MNHEY, CDR2 SVGAGI. The CDR3 covers 16 residues. The CDR3 loop reads CASSYSITGEYYGYTF. DNA of the CDR3: TGTGCCAGCAGTTACTCGATAACAGGGGAGTACTATGGCTACACCTTC.

This clone was detected only a few times. The chain carries TRBV4-1 and TRBJ1-6; D may be TRBD1 (5 bases). V lost 1 base and J lost 5, with 9 bases in between. The CDR3 length is 15 residues. Germline-derived CDR1 and CDR2 are MGHRA and YSYEKL. The CDR3 DNA follows: TGCGCCAGCAGCCAAGTTGGGACTGATAATTCACCCCTCCACTTT. It codes for CASSQVGTDNSPLHF.

For the CDR3, the DNA is TGTGCCAGTAGTATCGGACAGGGAGGGGAGCAGTACTTC. The encoded protein is CASSIGQGGEQYF. The rearrangement links TRBV19 to TRBJ2-7, with D tentatively TRBD1 (8 bases). Germline values: CDR1 LNHDA, CDR2 SQIVND (reference sequence). V dropped 3 bases and J dropped 7 bases, with 13 bases sitting between them. CDR3 length equals 13 residues.

This chain joins TRBV4-3 and TRBJ1-2, with D possibly matching TRBD1 (6 bases). With 0 bases removed from V and 10 bases from J, the gap between germline ends came to 21 bases. This CDR3 contains 16 residues. Germline-derived CDR1 and CDR2 are LGHNA and YSLEER. The CDR3 reads CASSQDQRERQVPYTF. The CDR3 coding sequence is TGCGCCAGCAGCCAAGATCAAAGGGAGAGACAGGTCCCCTACACCTTC.

The chain employs TRBV7-2 and TRBJ1-2, with a tentative D call TRBD1 (6 bases). Germline lookup yields CDR1 SGHTA and CDR2 FQGNSA. Between the trimmed V and J ends, which lost 5 bases and 8 bases, there was a span of 15 bases. The CDR3 contains 13 residues. CDR3 DNA: TGTGCCAGCAGCGGGGGGCCGATGGACGGCTACACCTTC. Its translation: CASSGGPMDGYTF.